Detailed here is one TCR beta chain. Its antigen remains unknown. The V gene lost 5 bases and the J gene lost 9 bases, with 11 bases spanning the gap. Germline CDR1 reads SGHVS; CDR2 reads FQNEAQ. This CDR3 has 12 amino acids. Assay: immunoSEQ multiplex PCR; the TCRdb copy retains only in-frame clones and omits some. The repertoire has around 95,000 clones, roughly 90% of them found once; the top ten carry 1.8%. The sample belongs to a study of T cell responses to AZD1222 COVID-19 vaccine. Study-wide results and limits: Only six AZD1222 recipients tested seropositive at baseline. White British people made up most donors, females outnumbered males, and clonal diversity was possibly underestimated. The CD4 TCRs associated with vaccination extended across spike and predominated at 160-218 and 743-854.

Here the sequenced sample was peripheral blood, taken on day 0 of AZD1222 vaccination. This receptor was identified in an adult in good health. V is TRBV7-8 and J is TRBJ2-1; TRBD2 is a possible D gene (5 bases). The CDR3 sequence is CASSKLGGEQFF. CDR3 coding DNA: TGTGCCAGCAGCAAACTAGGAGGTGAGCAGTTCTTC.